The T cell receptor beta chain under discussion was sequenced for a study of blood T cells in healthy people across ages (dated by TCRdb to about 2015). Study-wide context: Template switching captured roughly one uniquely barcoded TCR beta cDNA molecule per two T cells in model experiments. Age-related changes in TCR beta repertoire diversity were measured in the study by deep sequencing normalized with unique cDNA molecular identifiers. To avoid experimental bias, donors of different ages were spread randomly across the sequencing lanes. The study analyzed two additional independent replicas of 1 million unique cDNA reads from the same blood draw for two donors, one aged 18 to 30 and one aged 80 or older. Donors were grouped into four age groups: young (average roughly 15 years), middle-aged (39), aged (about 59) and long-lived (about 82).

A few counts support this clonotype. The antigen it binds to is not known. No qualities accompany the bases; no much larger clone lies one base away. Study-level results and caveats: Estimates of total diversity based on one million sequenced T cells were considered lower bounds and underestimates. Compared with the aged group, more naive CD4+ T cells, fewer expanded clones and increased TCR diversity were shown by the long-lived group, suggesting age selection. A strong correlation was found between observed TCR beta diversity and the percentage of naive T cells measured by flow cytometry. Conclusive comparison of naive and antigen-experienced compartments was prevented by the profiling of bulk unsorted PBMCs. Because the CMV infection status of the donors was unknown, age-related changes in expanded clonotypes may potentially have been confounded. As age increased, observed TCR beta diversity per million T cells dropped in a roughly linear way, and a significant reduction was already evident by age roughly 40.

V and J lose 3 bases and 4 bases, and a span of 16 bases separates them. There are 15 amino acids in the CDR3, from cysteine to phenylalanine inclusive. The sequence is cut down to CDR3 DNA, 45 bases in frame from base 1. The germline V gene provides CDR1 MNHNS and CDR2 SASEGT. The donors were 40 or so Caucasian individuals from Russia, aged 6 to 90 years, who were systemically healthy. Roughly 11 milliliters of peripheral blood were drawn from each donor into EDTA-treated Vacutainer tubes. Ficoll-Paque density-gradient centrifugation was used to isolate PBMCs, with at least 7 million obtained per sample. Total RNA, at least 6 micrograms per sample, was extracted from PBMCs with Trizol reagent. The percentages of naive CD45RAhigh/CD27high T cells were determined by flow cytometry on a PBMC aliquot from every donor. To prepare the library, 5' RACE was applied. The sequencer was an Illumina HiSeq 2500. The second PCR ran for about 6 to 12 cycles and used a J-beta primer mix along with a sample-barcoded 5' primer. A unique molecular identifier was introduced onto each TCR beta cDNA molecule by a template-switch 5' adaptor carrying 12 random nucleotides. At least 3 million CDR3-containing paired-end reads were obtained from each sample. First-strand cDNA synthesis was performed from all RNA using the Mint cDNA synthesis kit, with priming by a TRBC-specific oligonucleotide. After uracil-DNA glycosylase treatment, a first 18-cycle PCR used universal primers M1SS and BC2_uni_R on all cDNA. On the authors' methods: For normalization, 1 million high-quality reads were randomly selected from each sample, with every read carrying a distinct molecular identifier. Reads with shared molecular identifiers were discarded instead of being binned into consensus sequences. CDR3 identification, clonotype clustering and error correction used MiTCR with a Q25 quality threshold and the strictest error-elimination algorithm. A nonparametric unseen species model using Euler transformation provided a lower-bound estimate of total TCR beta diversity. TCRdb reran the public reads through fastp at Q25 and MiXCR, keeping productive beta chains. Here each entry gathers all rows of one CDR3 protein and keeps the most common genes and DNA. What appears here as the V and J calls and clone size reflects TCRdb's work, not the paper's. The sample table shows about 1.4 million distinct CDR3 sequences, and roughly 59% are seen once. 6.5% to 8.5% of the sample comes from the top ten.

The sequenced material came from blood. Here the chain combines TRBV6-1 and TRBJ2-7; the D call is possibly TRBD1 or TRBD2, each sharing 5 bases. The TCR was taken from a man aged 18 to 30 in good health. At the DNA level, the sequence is TGTGCCAGCAGTGATGACCGTGGGACCAAATACGAGCAGTACTTC. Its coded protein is CASSDDRGTKYEQYF.